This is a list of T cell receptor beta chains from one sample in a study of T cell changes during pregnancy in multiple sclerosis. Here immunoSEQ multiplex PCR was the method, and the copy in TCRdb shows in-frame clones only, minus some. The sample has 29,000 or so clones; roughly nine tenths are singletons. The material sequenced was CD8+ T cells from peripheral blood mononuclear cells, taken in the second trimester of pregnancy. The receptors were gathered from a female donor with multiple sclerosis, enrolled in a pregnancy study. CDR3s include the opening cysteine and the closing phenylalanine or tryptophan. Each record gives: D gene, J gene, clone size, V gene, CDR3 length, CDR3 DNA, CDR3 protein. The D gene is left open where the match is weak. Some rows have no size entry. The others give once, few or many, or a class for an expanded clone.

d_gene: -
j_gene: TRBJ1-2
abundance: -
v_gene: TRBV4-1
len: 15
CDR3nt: TGCGCCAGCAGCCCCCCTGGACAGAACTACTATGGCTACACCTTC
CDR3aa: CASSPPGQNYYGYTF

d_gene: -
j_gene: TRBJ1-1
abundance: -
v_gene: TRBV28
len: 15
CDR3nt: TGTGCCAGCAGTTTATTATCAGGGAAGAACACTGAAGCTTTCTTT
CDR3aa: CASSLLSGKNTEAFF

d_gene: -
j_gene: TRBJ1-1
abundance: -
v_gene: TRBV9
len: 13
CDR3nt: TGTGCCAGCAGCCGCGGGGGTAACACTGAAGCTTTCTTT
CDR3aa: CASSRGGNTEAFF

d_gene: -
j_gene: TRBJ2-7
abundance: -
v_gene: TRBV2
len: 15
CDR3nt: TGTGCCAGCAGTGTGGCCGGGGGGCAAGCCTACGAGCAGTACTTC
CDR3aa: CASSVAGGQAYEQYF

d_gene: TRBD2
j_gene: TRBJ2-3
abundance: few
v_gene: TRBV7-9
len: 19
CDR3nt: TGTGCCAGCAGCTCGACTTCACTAGCGGGGGGCCCGTACACAGATACGCAGTATTTT
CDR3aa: CASSSTSLAGGPYTDTQYF

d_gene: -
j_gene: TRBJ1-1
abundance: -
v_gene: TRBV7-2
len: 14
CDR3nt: TGTGCCAGCAGCTTCCCACGGGGTAACACTGAAGCTTTCTTT
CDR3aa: CASSFPRGNTEAFF

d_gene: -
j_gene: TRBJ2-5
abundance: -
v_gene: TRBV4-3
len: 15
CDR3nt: TGCGCCAGCAGCCAAGATTTGGACAATCAAGAGACCCAGTACTTC
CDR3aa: CASSQDLDNQETQYF

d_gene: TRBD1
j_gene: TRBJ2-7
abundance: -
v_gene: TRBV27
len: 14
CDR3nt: TGTGCCAGCAGCCTACAGGGGGACTCCTACGAGCAGTACTTC
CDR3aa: CASSLQGDSYEQYF

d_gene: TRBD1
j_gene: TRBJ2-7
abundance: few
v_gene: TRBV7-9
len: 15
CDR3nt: TGTGCCAGCAGCTTTGCAGGGGGCGAGACCTACGAGCAGTACTTC
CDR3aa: CASSFAGGETYEQYF

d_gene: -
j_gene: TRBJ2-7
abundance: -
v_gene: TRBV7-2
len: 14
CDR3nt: TGTGCCAGCAGCTCCCGTCTTCGGGCCTACGAGCAGTACTTC
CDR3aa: CASSSRLRAYEQYF

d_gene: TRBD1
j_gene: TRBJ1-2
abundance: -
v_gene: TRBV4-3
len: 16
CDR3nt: TGCGCCAGCAGCCAATACCAGACAGGGACCGCTAGGGGCCACACCTTC
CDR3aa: CASSQYQTGTARGHTF

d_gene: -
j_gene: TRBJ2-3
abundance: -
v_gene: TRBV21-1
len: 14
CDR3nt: TGTGCCACCTTACTAGAACGAGGCACAGATACGCAGTATTTT
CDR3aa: CATLLERGTDTQYF

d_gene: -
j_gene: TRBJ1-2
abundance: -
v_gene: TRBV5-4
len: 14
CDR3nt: TGTGCCAGCAGCTCACCGGCGGATACCTATGGCTACACCTTC
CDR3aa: CASSSPADTYGYTF

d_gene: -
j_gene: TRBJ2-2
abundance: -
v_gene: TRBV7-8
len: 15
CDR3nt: TGTGCCAGCAGTACCGGGACAATGAACACCGGGGAGCTGTTTTTT
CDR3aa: CASSTGTMNTGELFF

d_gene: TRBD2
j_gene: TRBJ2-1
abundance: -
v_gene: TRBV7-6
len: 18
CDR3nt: TGTGCCAGCAGCTTAGGGACTAGCGGGACCTTCTCCTACAATGAGCAGTTCTTC
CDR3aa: CASSLGTSGTFSYNEQFF

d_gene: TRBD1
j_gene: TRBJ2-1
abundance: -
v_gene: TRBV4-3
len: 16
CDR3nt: TGCGCCAGCAGCCCTGACAGGGTGACCTCCTACAATGAGCAGTTCTTC
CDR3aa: CASSPDRVTSYNEQFF

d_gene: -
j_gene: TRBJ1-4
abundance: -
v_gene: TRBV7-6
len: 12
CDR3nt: TGTGCCAGCAGCCCTCCGGCCGGGGGGCTGTTTTTT
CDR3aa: CASSPPAGGLFF

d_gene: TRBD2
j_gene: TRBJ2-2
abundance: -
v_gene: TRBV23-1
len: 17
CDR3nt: TGCGCCAGCAGTCATCGTCTAGCGGGAGTGGGCACCGGGGAGCTGTTTTTT
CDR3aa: CASSHRLAGVGTGELFF

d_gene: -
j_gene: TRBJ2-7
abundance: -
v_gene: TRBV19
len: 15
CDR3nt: TGTGCCAGTAGTATGAGTCATAGGAGCTCCTACGAGCAGTACTTC
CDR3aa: CASSMSHRSSYEQYF

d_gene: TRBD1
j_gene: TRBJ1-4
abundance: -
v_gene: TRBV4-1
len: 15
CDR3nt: TGCGCCAGCAGCCAAGATTTCGGACAGGGTGGAAAACTGTTTTTT
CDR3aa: CASSQDFGQGGKLFF

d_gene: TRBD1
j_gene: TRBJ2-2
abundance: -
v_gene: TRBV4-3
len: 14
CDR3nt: TGCGCCAGCAGCCAAGGACAGGGAACCGGGGAGCTGTTTTTT
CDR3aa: CASSQGQGTGELFF

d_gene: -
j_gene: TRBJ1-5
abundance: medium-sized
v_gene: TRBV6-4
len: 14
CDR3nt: TGTGCCAGCAGTGAGGGACATAGCAATCAGCCCCAGCATTTT
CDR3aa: CASSEGHSNQPQHF